These 24 T cell receptor beta chains came from one sample sequenced in a study of T cells in Graves' hyperthyroidism and ophthalmopathy (dated by TCRdb to between 2019 and 2020). Library preparation employed multiplex PCR. TCRdb shows the sequencer as Illumina HiSeq 2000. Amplification of TCR beta CDR3 regions was carried out from RNA transcripts. For the first round of RT-PCR on the TCR CDR3, the HTBI primer set was used together with the Qiagen OneStep RT-PCR kit. TCRdb redid the processing of the public reads, applying fastp at Q25 and MiXCR, and retained in-frame beta chains. Records with the same CDR3 protein are collapsed into one entry carrying the most frequent genes and DNA. The sample data list tens of thousands of distinct CDR3 sequences, and roughly half of these were observed just once. In total, the top ten clones hold 34% of the sample. The sequencing sample was made of peripheral blood or thyroid tissue (not recorded which). The receptors here all came from a man aged 18 to 35 with Graves' hyperthyroidism.

The chain carries TRBV29-1 and TRBJ1-4; TRBD1 matches 7 bases. CDR1 SQVTM and CDR2 ANQGSEA come from the germline V gene. The CDR3 is 15 amino acids. The junction had 7 bases not matched to a gene; V was cut back by 4 bases and J by 2 bases. CDR3 nucleotides: TGCAGCGTTGTCGGGGCAGGGGGTACTAATGAAAAACTGTTTTTT. Translating gives CSVVGAGGTNEKLFF.

The V call is TRBV10-3, the J call TRBJ1-6; TRBD1 agrees at 9 bases. The germline V gene has CDR1 ENHRY and CDR2 SYGVKD. The CDR3 consists of 13 residues. J was trimmed by 12 bases and V by 7 bases; bases with no gene match: 7. The CDR3 spells CAINAGQGEPLHF. As DNA, the CDR3 is TGTGCCATCAATGCGGGACAGGGTGAACCCCTCCACTTT.

In its sample, this clonotype was seen a few times. The V gene is TRBV10-3, the J gene TRBJ2-7, with TRBD1 matching over 7 bases. The CDR3 has 13 residues. Germline-derived CDR1 and CDR2 are ENHRY and SYGVKD. V lost 10 bases to trimming and J lost 1 base; unmatched junction nucleotides: 7. CDR3 nucleotide sequence: TGTGCCACGACCGGGACAGTGTCCTACGAGCAGTACTTC. It encodes CATTGTVSYEQYF.

Details on this clonotype: Sequence at one end of the junction differs from germline and may be a read error. The chain employs TRBV20-1 and TRBJ1-3, with a possible D match to TRBD1 (5 bases). This CDR3 has 14 amino acids. Germline loops: CDR1 DFQATT, CDR2 SNEGSKA (reference sequence). Here the CDR3 DNA reads TGCAGTGCCACAACCGGGACGGCGGGAAACACCATACGTTTT. Translated: CSATTGTAGNTIRF.

Details on this clonotype: In this CDR3 the conserved last residue, phenylalanine or tryptophan, is missing, so a read error is likely. The DNA is left out, because the CDR3 cannot be placed on it with certainty; the CDR3 is given as TCRdb lists it. This chain connects TRBV7-8 to TRBJ2-5; the D call in the table, TRBD2, was not verified against the DNA. The V gene's germline CDR1 is SGHVS and CDR2 FQNEAQ. The CDR3 spans 16 residues, counting both ends. CDR3 region: CASSLDRALYGYTFGS.

In the case of this clonotype: A much larger clone sits a single nucleotide away, making a read error possible. The chain uses TRBV4-1 and TRBJ1-1, with D perhaps TRBD1 (6 bases). This CDR3 comprises 16 residues. In germline, CDR1 is MGHRA, CDR2 YSYEKL. The CDR3 DNA sequence: TGCGCCAACAGCCCCATGGTTGGGGGCGCGAACACTGAAGCTTTCTTT. Its protein product is CANSPMVGGANTEAFF.

CDR3 sequence: CASSLDEGSEQYF. For the CDR3, the DNA is TGCGCCAGCAGCTTGGATGAGGGAAGCGAGCAGTACTTC. The chain recombines TRBV5-1 with TRBJ2-7, with D tentatively TRBD2 (5 bases). V was pared by 0 bases and J by 6 bases, with 10 bases between. The CDR3 extends over 13 amino acids. CDR1 is SGHRS and CDR2 is YFSETQ in the germline V gene.

This clonotype has only one observation. At one of its ends the junction is not consistent with the germline gene, which may arise from a read error. The chain combines TRBV7-8 with TRBJ1-4; no clear D gene. The CDR3 has 15 residues. Germline CDR1 and CDR2: SGHVS and FQNEAQ. The CDR3 loop reads CASSQKAGMNEKPFF. The CDR3 nucleotides read TGCGCCAGCAGCCAAAAGGCGGGGATGAACGAAAAACCGTTTTTT.

The chain employs TRBV7-2 and TRBJ2-7; D perhaps matches TRBD2 (6 bases). Trimming took off 3 bases at V and 2 bases at J, with 17 bases between the two ends. Germline CDR1 SGHTA, CDR2 FQGNSA. The CDR3 contains 16 residues. The CDR3 loop is CASSFGASGGTYEQYF. DNA for the CDR3: TGTGCCAGCAGCTTTGGTGCTAGTGGAGGGACCTACGAGCAGTACTTC.

In this sample, this clonotype turned up many times. CDR3 sequence: CASSPDTGLGGIEQYF. The CDR3 DNA is TGCGCCAGCAGCCCTGACACGGGACTAGGGGGTATCGAGCAGTACTTC. J is TRBJ2-7 and V is TRBV5-1, with 8 bases identical to TRBD2. V gave up 4 bases and J gave up 6 bases; unmatched junction bases: 15. CDR1 is SGHRS and CDR2 is YFSETQ in the germline V gene. The CDR3 covers 16 residues. Full variable domain (outside the CDR3, taken from reference TRBV5-1 and TRBJ2-7): KAGVTQTPRYLIKTRGQQVTLSCSPISGHRSVSWYQQTPGQGLQFLFEYFSETQRNKGNFPGRFSGRQFSNSRSEMNVSTLELGDSALYLCASSPDTGLGGIEQYFGPGTRLTVT.

This clonotype has just a few counts. This sequence joins TRBV7-2 and TRBJ1-6; 9 bases fit TRBD1. This CDR3 spans 17 amino acids. Trimming cost V 5 bases and J 9 bases; bases outside gene matches: 14. In germline, CDR1 is SGHTA, CDR2 FQGNSA. The CDR3, as DNA: TGTGCCAGCAGCACCCGGGACAGGGCTGGGGTGGGTTCACCCCTCCACTTT. It yields the protein CASSTRDRAGVGSPLHF.

This chain joins TRBV15 and TRBJ1-2; D unresolved. Deletions cut 1 base from V and 6 bases from J, with 6 bases between. CDR3 size: 12 residues. CDR1 is LNHNV and CDR2 is YYDKDF in the germline V gene (reference sequence). The CDR3 DNA follows: TGTGCCACCAGCAGAGTGGAGGATGGCTACACCTTC. Translation gives CATSRVEDGYTF.

Note on this clonotype: This may stem from a read error, because a much larger clone lies one nucleotide away. The chain employs TRBV2 and TRBJ2-5; TRBD2 agrees at 7 bases. Germline V gene sequence: CDR1 SNHLY, CDR2 FYNNEI. The length of the CDR3 is 14 residues. Written as DNA, the CDR3 is TGTGCCAGCGGGGGGGACTGTCTAGTGGAGACCCAGTGCTTC. Translating gives CASGGDCLVETQCF.

J is TRBJ1-6 and V is TRBV2; 10 bases align to TRBD1. V was clipped by 3 bases and J by 8 bases; unmatched bases: 1. CDR1 and CDR2 (germline): SNHLY, FYNNEI. The CDR3 is 14 amino acids. CDR3 sequence: CASSDGTGDSPLHF. CDR3 sequence (DNA): TGTGCCAGCAGTGACGGGACAGGGGATTCACCCCTCCACTTT.

This clonotype came up many times. V usage is TRBV20-1 and J usage is TRBJ2-7, with 8 bases that match TRBD1. CDR3 size: 15 residues. Germline values: CDR1 DFQATT, CDR2 SNEGSKA (reference sequence). V was clipped by 3 bases and J by 1 base; unmatched bases: 8. In nucleotides, the CDR3 is TGCAGTGCTAGTGGACAGGGTTCCATTTCCTACGAGCAGTACTTC. It specifies CSASGQGSISYEQYF.

The chain couples TRBV11-2 to TRBJ2-5; TRBD2 agrees at 8 bases. Germline assignment: CDR1 SGHAT and CDR2 FQNNGV. CDR3 length: 16 amino acids. Trimming took 1 base from V and 4 from J; bases not matched to a gene: 8. The CDR3 DNA reads TGTGCCAGCAGCTTAGTAGAGCGGGAGTGGGGAGAGACCCAGTACTTC. Amino acids: CASSLVEREWGETQYF.

The chain couples TRBV20-1 to TRBJ2-5, with a weak D call TRBD2 (7 bases). V was pared by 6 bases and J by 4 bases, with 21 bases between. Germline CDR1 DFQATT, CDR2 SNEGSKA (reference sequence). The CDR3 consists of 15 residues. The CDR3 nucleotides read TGCAGTGCCCCCCTCTCGGGGGGCCGGGCAGAGACCCAGTACTTC. Its protein product is CSAPLSGGRAETQYF.

The rearrangement links TRBV29-1 to TRBJ2-3, with TRBD2 matching 15 bases. This CDR3 is built from 16 residues. V lost 6 bases to trimming and J lost 3 bases; unmatched junction nucleotides: 7. Germline CDR1 reads SQVTM; CDR2 reads ANQGSEA. DNA of the CDR3: TGCAGCGTACGGACTAGCGGGAGGGGTAGGACAGATACGCAGTATTTT. As protein: CSVRTSGRGRTDTQYF.

The rearrangement links TRBV10-3 to TRBJ2-7; 8 bases fit TRBD2. Germline V CDR1 and CDR2: ENHRY, SYGVKD. V lost 6 bases to trimming and J lost 9 bases; unmatched junction nucleotides: 13. The CDR3 is 14 residues long. The CDR3 DNA sequence: TGTGCCATCAGCGAAGACGGGAGGGGGAGCGGGCAGTACTTC. It yields the protein CAISEDGRGSGQYF.

As concerns this clonotype: No conserved phenylalanine or tryptophan is present at the end of the CDR3, so a read error is the likely explanation. The rearrangement uses TRBV10-2 and TRBJ1-5; D call uncertain. The CDR3 extends over 15 amino acids. Germline CDR1 and CDR2: WSHSY and SAAADI. CDR3 DNA: TGTGCCAGCAGTGAGTCGGCTGTTGGTGGTCGGCCCCAGCATTAT. This codes for CASSESAVGGRPQHY.

Only a few counts were recorded for this clonotype. This may stem from a read error, because a much larger clone lies one nucleotide away. This chain links TRBV6-1 with TRBJ2-6; D may be TRBD1 (5 bases). The germline V gene has CDR1 MNHNS and CDR2 SASEGT. CDR3 length: 15 residues. The CDR3 reads CASSYVRAGANVPTF. The CDR3 DNA is TGTGCCAGCAGTTACGTCAGGGCTGGGGCCAACGTCCCGACTTTC.

The chain carries TRBV7-9 and TRBJ2-7, with 7 bases aligning to TRBD2. The CDR3 is 14 residues long. The V gene end was trimmed by 3 bases and the J gene end by 2 bases; junction bases not matched to a gene: 4. Germline assignment: CDR1 SEHNR and CDR2 FQNEAQ (reference sequence). The CDR3 bases are TGTGCCAGCAGCTTCTCGGGGGGAACCTACGAGCAGTACTTC. Encoded protein: CASSFSGGTYEQYF.

This clonotype was seen repeatedly, ten times or more. This chain uses TRBV15 with TRBJ2-7; D remains ambiguous. CDR1 and CDR2 from the germline V gene are LNHNV and YYDKDF (reference sequence). The CDR3 is made up of 15 amino acids. Between the trimmed V and J ends, which lost 1 base and 6 bases, there was a span of 16 bases. The CDR3 here is CATSRVASRQLEQYF. The CDR3 nucleotides read TGTGCCACCAGCAGAGTAGCCTCGAGACAACTCGAGCAGTACTTC.

The CDR3 sequence is CASRLYGANVLTF. The CDR3 DNA sequence: TGTGCCAGCAGACTCTATGGGGCCAACGTCCTGACTTTC. The chain links TRBV6-2 or TRBV6-3 to TRBJ2-6; D uncertain. V gave up 6 bases and J gave up 3 bases, with 6 bases separating them. The length of the CDR3 is 13 residues. Germline CDR1 MNHEY, CDR2 SVGEGT.